The TCR beta chain described here comes from a study of T cell responses to AZD1222 COVID-19 vaccine. The table came from immunoSEQ multiplex PCR; TCRdb's copy has only in-frame clones and leaves some out. The table lists about 190,000 clones, approximately 92% of them singletons. The CDR3 spans 17 residues. The V end lost 0 bases, the J end lost 1 base, and 15 bases lay between the germline ends. The germline gives CDR1 SGHTA, CDR2 FQGNSA. The material was peripheral blood, obtained on day 0 of AZD1222 vaccination. V and J are TRBV7-2 and TRBJ2-5; weak D call: TRBD2 (7 bases). This TCR derives from an adult in good health. The CDR3 nucleotides read TGTGCCAGCAGCTTAGCTGCCGCGGGGGCCTTCCAAGAGACCCAGTACTTC. Its translation: CASSLAAAGAFQETQYF.